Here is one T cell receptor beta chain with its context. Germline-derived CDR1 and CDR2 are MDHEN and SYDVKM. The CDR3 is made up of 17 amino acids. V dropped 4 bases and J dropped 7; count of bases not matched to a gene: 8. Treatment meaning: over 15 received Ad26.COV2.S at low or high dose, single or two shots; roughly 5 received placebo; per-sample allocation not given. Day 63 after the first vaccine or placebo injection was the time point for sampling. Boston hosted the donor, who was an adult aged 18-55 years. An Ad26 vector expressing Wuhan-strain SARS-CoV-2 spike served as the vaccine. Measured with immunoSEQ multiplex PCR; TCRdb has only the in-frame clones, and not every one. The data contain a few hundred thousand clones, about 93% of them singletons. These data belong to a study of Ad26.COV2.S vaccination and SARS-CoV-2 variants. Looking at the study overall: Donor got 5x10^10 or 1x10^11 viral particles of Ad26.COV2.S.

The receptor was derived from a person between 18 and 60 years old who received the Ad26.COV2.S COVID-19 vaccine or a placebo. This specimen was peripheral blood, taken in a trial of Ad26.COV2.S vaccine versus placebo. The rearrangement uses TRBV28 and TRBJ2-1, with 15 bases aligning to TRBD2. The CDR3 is CASSSWTSGRARNEQFF. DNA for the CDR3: TGTGCCAGCAGTTCCTGGACTAGCGGGAGGGCCAGGAATGAGCAGTTCTTC.